Listed here are 22 T cell receptor beta chains from one sample, sequenced in a study of regulatory T cells in long-lasting Graves disease. Library construction for TCR beta used iRepertoire HTBI primers and Arm-PCR of CDR3 regions. From the multiplex PCR reads, TCRdb called clonotypes with MiXCR, one entry per CDR3 protein. The sample contains 500,000 or so distinct CDR3 sequences, around 15% of which appear only once. Time point denoted: newly diagnosed GD, antithyroid drugs for less than 3 months. PBMC RNA was the source of the TCR library. Another study also made use of these data, one on T cells in Graves' hyperthyroidism and ophthalmopathy.

The source was peripheral blood mononuclear cells (PBMCs), collected at new diagnosis, from a patient treated with antithyroid drugs. Receptors originate from a woman in her 50s with Graves disease.

This clonotype was detected many times. This rearrangement joins TRBV28 to TRBJ2-7; 14 positions match TRBD2. With V trimmed by 10 bases and J by 3 bases, 11 bases remained unmatched. The CDR3 runs to 16 residues. CDR1 is MDHEN and CDR2 is SYDVKM in the germline V gene. In DNA form, the CDR3 reads TGTGCCACCGGGACTAGCGGGAGTCGGCGGTACTACGAGCAGTACTTC. This translates into CATGTSGSRRYYEQYF.

About this clonotype itself: A clone one base away is much larger, so this may be a read error. The rearrangement joins TRBV6-1 to TRBJ1-1, with TRBD1 matching 10 bases. Germline V gene sequence: CDR1 MNHNS, CDR2 SASEGT. With 5 bases clipped from V and 2 bases from J, the junction kept 5 bases outside the gene matches. The CDR3 runs to 15 residues. The CDR3 DNA reads as TGTGCCAGCAGTCCATGGGACAGGGGAAACACTGAAGCTTTCTTT. It encodes CASSPWDRGNTEAFF.

This clonotype was detected only a few times. V and J are TRBV27 and TRBJ2-7, with 10 bases lining up with TRBD2. Germline CDR1 MNHEY, CDR2 SMNVEV (reference sequence). The CDR3 has 16 amino acids. Germline trimming cut 5 bases from V and 2 bases from J; bases unmatched to any gene: 9. In DNA form, the CDR3 reads TGTGCCAGCAGTCTCACCCCCGGGACTAGCGCCTACGAGCAGTACTTC. Translated: CASSLTPGTSAYEQYF.

The J gene is TRBJ1-5, the V gene TRBV6-1; no clear D. The CDR3 sequence is 16 residues long. The germline CDR1 and CDR2 sequences are MNHNS and SASEGT. The V end was cut by 3 bases, the J end by 1 base, with 13 bases between. CDR3 nucleotide sequence: TGTGCCAGCAGTGAGTCAGGTTCCCTAAGCAATCAGCCCCAGCATTTT. As protein: CASSESGSLSNQPQHF.

A note on this clonotype: One base separates it from a far larger clone, so it is likely a read error. The chain employs TRBV7-9 and TRBJ2-3; 9 bases agree with TRBD2. This CDR3 spans 15 amino acids. Germline V gene sequence: CDR1 SEHNR, CDR2 FQNEAQ (reference sequence). CDR3 sequence (DNA): TGTGCCAGCAGCTTAGTGACTAGCGGAACAGTTACGCAGTATTTT. It encodes CASSLVTSGTVTQYF.

This clonotype was picked up many times. This chain joins TRBV28 and TRBJ2-2; 14 bases are a match to TRBD2. Trimming cost V 7 bases and J 3 bases; bases outside gene matches: 16. The CDR3 is made up of 20 amino acids. CDR1 and CDR2 (germline): MDHEN, SYDVKM. CDR3 residues: CASTLGGGLAGVLDTGELFF. In DNA, the CDR3 is TGTGCCAGCACCCTGGGGGGGGGACTAGCGGGAGTTCTGGACACCGGGGAGCTGTTTTTT. Filled out from reference TRBV28 and TRBJ2-2, the complete variable domain reads DVKVTQSSRYLVKRTGEKVFLECVQDMDHENMFWYRQDPGLGLRLIYFSYDVKMKEKGDIPEGYSVSREKKERFSLILESASTNQTSMYLCASTLGGGLAGVLDTGELFFGEGSRLTVL.

Only a few counts were recorded for this clonotype. The chain carries TRBV19 and TRBJ1-4; TRBD1 agrees at 11 bases. The CDR3 covers 16 residues. V was pared by 5 bases and J by 6 bases, with 8 bases of the junction left unmatched. Germline V gives CDR1 LNHDA, CDR2 SQIVND (reference sequence). The DNA of the CDR3 is TGTGCCAGTAGTCGGACAGGGGGCGCGATATATGAAAAACTGTTTTTT. It is translated as CASSRTGGAIYEKLFF.

The sample holds many counts of this clonotype. The V call is TRBV7-9, the J call TRBJ2-7; tentative D call: TRBD1 (6 bases). Germline CDR1 is SEHNR and CDR2 is FQNEAQ (reference sequence). Trimming took off 5 bases at V and 4 bases at J, with 15 bases between the two ends. CDR3 length: 14 amino acids. This CDR3 is CASSQEAGEYEQYF. The CDR3 nucleotides are TGTGCCAGCAGCCAAGAGGCAGGGGAATACGAGCAGTACTTC. The variable domain in full, with the rest retrieved from reference TRBV7-9 and TRBJ2-7, is DTGVSQNPRHKITKRGQNVTFRCDPISEHNRLYWYRQTLGQGPEFLTYFQNEAQLEKSRLLSDRFSAERPKGSFSTLEIQRTEQGDSAMYLCASSQEAGEYEQYFGPGTRLTVT.

A note on this clonotype: A much larger clone lies one base from this, so it may be a read error. No conserved phenylalanine or tryptophan ends this CDR3, so it is likely a read error. The chain uses TRBV7-2 and TRBJ1-4, with no clear D. The CDR3 has 16 amino acids. V was clipped by 0 bases and J by 4 bases, with 12 bases between them. The V gene's germline CDR1 is SGHTA and CDR2 FQGNSA. CDR3 bases: TGTGCCAGCAGCTTAGCTTGGCCAGCCGGTAATGAAAAACTGTTTCTT. As protein: CASSLAWPAGNEKLFL.

This clonotype was detected only a few times. This sequence may be a read error, since a much larger clone differs from it by one base. The V gene is TRBV10-3, the J gene TRBJ2-1, with 8 positions matching TRBD1. The V gene's germline CDR1 is ENHRY and CDR2 SYGVKD. CDR3 length: 14 residues. The CDR3 here is CAISDSTGANERFF. In DNA, the CDR3 is TGTGCCATCAGTGACTCGACAGGGGCTAATGAGCGGTTCTTC.

The table lists this clonotype with many counts. The chain recombines TRBV13 with TRBJ2-5; possibly TRBD2 for D (6 bases). Germline V gives CDR1 PRHDT, CDR2 FYEKMQ (reference sequence). There are 16 residues in the CDR3. V was trimmed by 3 bases and J by 3 bases, leaving 17 bases between them. CDR3 amino acids: CASSFSVAEGEETQYF. In DNA form, the CDR3 reads TGTGCCAGCAGCTTCTCGGTAGCGGAAGGTGAAGAGACCCAGTACTTC. Combining the CDR3 with reference TRBV13 and TRBJ2-5 gives the whole variable domain AAGVIQSPRHLIKEKRETATLKCYPIPRHDTVYWYQQGPGQDPQFLISFYEKMQSDKGSIPDRFSAQQFSDYHSELNMSSLELGDSALYFCASSFSVAEGEETQYFGPGTRLLVL.

This clonotype appeared once. A much larger clone differs by one base, so this may be a read error. The chain has TRBV20-1 and TRBJ2-1; D may be TRBD2 (6 bases). This CDR3 is built from 16 residues. CDR1 and CDR2 (germline): DFQATT, SNEGSKA (reference sequence). The CDR3 protein is CSARDFSRTSLDEQCF. In nucleotides, the CDR3 is TGCAGTGCTAGAGATTTTTCCCGTACTAGCTTGGATGAGCAGTGCTTC.

This clonotype showed up just a few times. The V gene is TRBV24-1, the J gene TRBJ2-5; D is possibly TRBD1 (6 bases). This CDR3 spans 15 amino acids. Germline assignment: CDR1 KGHDR and CDR2 SFDVKD. Trimming took 3 bases from V and 3 from J, leaving 13 bases between them. The chain's CDR3 is CATSDAGTLKETQYF. In nucleotides, the CDR3 is TGTGCCACCAGTGATGCCGGGACACTAAAAGAGACCCAGTACTTC.

For this clonotype: The junction and the germline gene differ at one end; a read error may be behind it. The J gene is TRBJ2-2, the V gene TRBV6-2 or TRBV6-3, with D possibly TRBD1 on 5 matching bases. Germline loops: CDR1 MNHEY, CDR2 SVGEGT. The CDR3 loop spans 13 amino acids. Written as DNA, the CDR3 is TGTGCCGGCAGTGGACAAAACACCGGGGAGCTGTTTTTT. Protein product: CAGSGQNTGELFF.

This clonotype was picked up many times. The V and J genes are TRBV28 and TRBJ2-3; D unclear. V was shortened by 8 bases and J by 0 bases, with 15 bases between the two germline ends. The CDR3 is 15 amino acids. The germline V gene encodes CDR1 MDHEN and CDR2 SYDVKM. In DNA form, the CDR3 reads TGTGCCAGCCATCAGGACCACGCTAGCACAGATACGCAGTATTTT. Protein product: CASHQDHASTDTQYF.

This clonotype was recorded a few times. V and J are TRBV19 and TRBJ2-1; 8 bases are a match to TRBD1. The V segment lost 7 bases and the J segment 3 bases; nucleotides outside the gene matches: 5. The CDR3 is 14 residues long. Germline CDR1 is LNHDA and CDR2 is SQIVND (reference sequence). CDR3 region: CASKRGQDYNEQFF. The CDR3, as DNA: TGTGCCAGTAAGAGGGGACAGGACTACAATGAGCAGTTCTTC.

The table lists this clonotype with many counts. The CDR3 spells CASSIPGTGGPYEQYF. The CDR3 DNA follows: TGTGCCAGCAGCATACCCGGGACAGGGGGCCCTTACGAGCAGTACTTC. This chain uses TRBV7-9 with TRBJ2-7; 12 bases are a match to TRBD1. The CDR3 spans 16 residues. Trimming took 5 bases from V and 4 from J; bases not matched to a gene: 9. Germline V gene data show CDR1 as SEHNR and CDR2 as FQNEAQ (reference sequence).

This clonotype appeared many times. This chain connects TRBV2 to TRBJ2-3, with 7 positions matching TRBD2. CDR1 and CDR2 (germline): SNHLY, FYNNEI. This CDR3 has 19 amino acids. Germline trimming cut 0 bases from V and 6 bases from J; bases unmatched to any gene: 18. The CDR3 region has the DNA TGTGCCAGCAGTGAAGCTCCCCCTACTAGCGTGGGGCTGGATGATACGCAGTATTTT. Translating it yields CASSEAPPTSVGLDDTQYF.

This clonotype was counted a few times. This sequence joins TRBV5-1 and TRBJ2-5; 9 bases map to TRBD1. This CDR3 has 15 amino acids. J lost 5 bases, V lost 4 bases, and 9 bases had no gene match. Per the germline V gene, CDR1 is SGHRS and CDR2 is YFSETQ. DNA of the CDR3: TGCGCCAGCAGCCCCGACAGGGGGAGGCTGGAGACCCAGTACTTC. It is translated as CASSPDRGRLETQYF.

This clonotype was observed at least ten times. The chain carries TRBV29-1 and TRBJ1-1; no definite D call. Trimming took off 3 bases at V and 2 bases at J, with 7 bases between the two ends. This CDR3 spans 12 amino acids. Germline V gene data show CDR1 as SQVTM and CDR2 as ANQGSEA. CDR3 nucleotides: TGCAGCGTTGAGCGCAGTAACACTGAAGCTTTCTTT. Translated, it gives CSVERSNTEAFF. Together with reference TRBV29-1 and TRBJ1-1, the CDR3 gives the full variable domain: SAVISQKPSRDICQRGTSLTIQCQVDSQVTMMFWYRQQPGQSLTLIATANQGSEATYESGFVIDKFPISRPNLTFSTLTVSNMSPEDSSIYLCSVERSNTEAFFGQGTRLTVV.

On this clonotype itself: Since a much larger clone is just one base distant, this may be a read error. The CDR3 carries no conserved terminal phenylalanine or tryptophan, so it likely arises from a read error. J is TRBJ2-3 and V is TRBV7-3; the D gene is possibly TRBD2 (6 bases). Germline loops: CDR1 SGHTA, CDR2 FQGTGA. V was pared by 6 bases and J by 1 base, with 14 bases between. This CDR3 region has 15 residues. The CDR3 DNA reads as TGTGCCAGCAGTGGAGGGCTAGATGGCACAGATACGCAGTATTCT. Amino acid sequence: CASSGGLDGTDTQYS.

This clonotype has ten or more counts. J is TRBJ2-5 and V is TRBV15, with D hard to call. V lost 2 bases, J lost 5 bases, and 12 bases lay in between. This CDR3 is 14 amino acids long. The germline V gene has CDR1 LNHNV and CDR2 YYDKDF (reference sequence). The CDR3 DNA reads TGTGCCACCAGCAGATACGACCGGATGGAGACCCAGTACTTC. This translates into CATSRYDRMETQYF.